Below, one T cell receptor beta chain is given with its context. Its antigen is not known. Sequenced by immunoSEQ multiplex PCR; TCRdb stores in-frame clones only, minus some. The table includes approximately 2.1 million clones, just over 90% detected once. The V and J ends lost 7 bases and 4 bases, in that order; junction bases with no gene match: 12. Germline CDR1 MNHEY, CDR2 SMNVEV (reference sequence). The CDR3 extends over 16 amino acids. The sample is drawn from a study of shared clonotypes between healthy human individuals. Nashville, Tennessee was home to all donors, who were Caucasian adults. Study-level findings and limits: Few donors limited the genetic and exposure-history diversity represented. Generally, naive subsets (rather than memory subsets) showed larger estimated richness. A few donors showed sharing of 4.5% to 5% of naive CD4 clonotypes.

The gene calls are TRBV27 and TRBJ2-1; 8 bases match TRBD1. The receptor was derived from a man aged 18 to 29 in good health. Some clones in this sample may be carry-over from other donors' samples. The material sequenced was naive CD4+ T cells from PBMCs. Subset: CD45RA+ positively selected. CDR3 region: CASTRTPDRVYNEQFF. In DNA, the CDR3 is TGTGCCAGCACCCGAACGCCGGACAGGGTGTACAATGAGCAGTTCTTC.